Described below is a single T cell receptor (beta chain) sequence and its context. The target antigen is unknown. Genomic DNA was employed as the template in profiling TCR beta VDJ and CDR3. TCRdb re-derived calls from the reads in MiXCR, one entry per CDR3 protein. The sample carries around 430,000 distinct CDR3 sequences, around 33% recorded once. Before being chosen for sequencing, patients had shown CD8+CD57+ cell expansion by flow cytometry. Every one of the patients had aplastic anemia (severe, acquired). With V trimmed by 6 bases and J by 1 base, 10 bases remained unmatched. The CDR3 totals 17 residues. The germline V gene has CDR1 SGHAT and CDR2 FQNNGV. This record comes from a study of CD8+CD57+ T cells in acquired aplastic anemia. Study results and caveats: Statistical testing detected no significant gap in CD8+ Simpson's diversity between patients and controls. Sharing between patients and controls was observed for twenty-nine CD8+ CDR3 sequences.

Material: sorted CD4+, CD8+, or CD8+CD57+ T cells (not recorded which) from PBMCs. V gene TRBV11-2 combines with J gene TRBJ2-1, with 9 bases that match TRBD2. The source is a human donor with aplastic anemia. As DNA, the CDR3 is TGTGCCAGCAGTTCGTTAGCGGGAGAGAGTTCCTACAATGAGCAGTTCTTC. It specifies CASSSLAGESSYNEQFF.